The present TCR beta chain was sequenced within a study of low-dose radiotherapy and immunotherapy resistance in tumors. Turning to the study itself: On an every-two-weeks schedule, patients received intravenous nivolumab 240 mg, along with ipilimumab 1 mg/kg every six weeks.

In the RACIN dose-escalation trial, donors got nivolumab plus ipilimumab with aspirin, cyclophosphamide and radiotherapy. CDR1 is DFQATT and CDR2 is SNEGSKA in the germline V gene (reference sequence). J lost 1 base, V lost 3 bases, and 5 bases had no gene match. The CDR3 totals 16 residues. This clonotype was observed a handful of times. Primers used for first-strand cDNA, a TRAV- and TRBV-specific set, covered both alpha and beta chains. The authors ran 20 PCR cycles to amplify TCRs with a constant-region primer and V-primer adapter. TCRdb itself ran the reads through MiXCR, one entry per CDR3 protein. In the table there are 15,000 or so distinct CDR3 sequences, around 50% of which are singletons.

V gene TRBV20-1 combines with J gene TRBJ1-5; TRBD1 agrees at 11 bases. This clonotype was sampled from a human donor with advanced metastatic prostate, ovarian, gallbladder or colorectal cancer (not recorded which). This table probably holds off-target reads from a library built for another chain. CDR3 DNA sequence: TGCAGTGCTAGGGACAGGGGGCGCGAAAGCAATCAGCCCCAGCATTTT. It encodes CSARDRGRESNQPQHF.